The 13 T cell receptor beta chains below come from one sample, sequenced in a study of T-cell reconstitution after alpha-beta-depleted transplantation in children. Unique molecular identifiers were incorporated when the TCRbeta library was constructed. TCRdb reprocessed the PCR reads via MiXCR and lists one record per CDR3 protein. The table includes 350,000 to 450,000 distinct CDR3 sequences, approximately 20% detected once. This sample comprised PBMCs from the stem cell graft donor, obtained from the stem cell graft. Receptors were obtained from a human donor who donated a stem cell graft to a child with acute myeloid leukemia.

This clonotype has a count of ten or more. This chain uses TRBV9 with TRBJ2-3; no reliable D call. Trimming removed 4 bases from V and 1 base from J, with 7 bases in between. The CDR3 is 13 residues long. Looked up from germline, CDR1 is SGDLS and CDR2 is YYNGEE. CDR3 sequence (DNA): TGTGCCAGCAGCATGGCGGGCACAGATACGCAGTATTTT. As protein: CASSMAGTDTQYF.

The rearrangement joins TRBV5-1 to TRBJ2-7; 7 bases agree with TRBD1. The CDR3 sequence is 13 residues long. Germline CDR1 SGHRS, CDR2 YFSETQ. V was pared by 2 bases and J by 5 bases, with 4 bases of the junction left unmatched. The CDR3 sequence: CASSLTTGDEQYF. The CDR3, as DNA: TGCGCCAGCAGCTTAACTACAGGGGACGAGCAGTACTTC. The full variable domain, completed using reference TRBV5-1 and TRBJ2-7, is KAGVTQTPRYLIKTRGQQVTLSCSPISGHRSVSWYQQTPGQGLQFLFEYFSETQRNKGNFPGRFSGRQFSNSRSEMNVSTLELGDSALYLCASSLTTGDEQYFGPGTRLTVT.

This clonotype appeared many times. This rearrangement joins TRBV24-1 to TRBJ2-1; D remains unclear. V was trimmed by 3 bases and J by 13 bases, leaving 12 bases between them. Germline V gives CDR1 KGHDR, CDR2 SFDVKD. The length of the CDR3 is 12 residues. The CDR3 DNA sequence: TGTGCCACCAGTGATGAGGCGGCCCGTCAGTTCTTC. Translated, it gives CATSDEAARQFF.

This clonotype was found a few times. In nucleotides, the CDR3 is TGCGCCAGCAGCCGGGACAGGGGGCCAGATACGCAGTATTTT. The encoded protein is CASSRDRGPDTQYF. This sequence joins TRBV5-1 and TRBJ2-3, with 12 bases that match TRBD1. The V gene end was trimmed by 4 bases and the J gene end by 4 bases; junction bases not matched to a gene: 1. CDR3 length: 14 residues. The V gene's germline CDR1 is SGHRS and CDR2 YFSETQ.

The gene calls are TRBV11-2 and TRBJ2-1; D gene unclear. The germline V gene encodes CDR1 SGHAT and CDR2 FQNNGV. V lost 0 bases, J lost 5 bases, and 5 bases lay in between. This CDR3 is 13 amino acids long. CDR3 residues: CASSLDQNNEQFF. CDR3 DNA sequence: TGTGCCAGCAGCTTAGACCAAAACAATGAGCAGTTCTTC.

Only a few counts were recorded for this clonotype. The chain is built from TRBV6-5 and TRBJ2-3, with a weak D call TRBD1 (5 bases). Germline CDR1 and CDR2: MNHEY and SVGAGI. V lost 4 bases and J 0 bases, leaving 14 bases between the germline ends. CDR3 size: 16 residues. Here the CDR3 DNA reads TGTGCCAGCAGTTTGGGGCCAGGTCTTAGCACAGATACGCAGTATTTT. Translated, it gives CASSLGPGLSTDTQYF.

As concerns this clonotype: A much bigger clone sits one base away, suggesting this may be a read error. The rearrangement uses TRBV29-1 and TRBJ2-5; the D call may be TRBD1 or TRBD2 (5 bases each). The J call is doubtful: the DNA matches TRBJ2-1 better. There are 10 residues in the CDR3. CDR1 is SQVTM, CDR2 ANQGSEA, per germline. The DNA of the CDR3 is TGCAGCGTTGGAGGGGAGACCCAGTTCTTC. Amino acid sequence: CSVGGETQFF.

This sequence joins TRBV12-3 or TRBV12-4 and TRBJ2-7; D remains unclear. CDR3 size: 15 residues. V gave up 3 bases and J gave up 0 bases, with 12 bases separating them. CDR3 sequence reads: CASSLSARNSYEQYF. In DNA, the CDR3 is TGTGCCAGCAGTTTGAGTGCCCGAAACTCCTACGAGCAGTACTTC.

This clonotype occurred many times. CDR3 nucleotide sequence: TGTGCCAGCACCCGGAAGAGCACAGATACGCAGTATTTT. This sequence encodes CASTRKSTDTQYF. The chain joins TRBV6-1 to TRBJ2-3; no definite D call. Germline CDR1 reads MNHNS; CDR2 reads SASEGT. The CDR3 consists of 13 residues. V was shortened by 7 bases and J by 0 bases, with 8 bases between the two germline ends.

The chain couples TRBV5-1 to TRBJ2-5; D is perhaps TRBD2 (6 bases). Germline V lookup: CDR1 SGHRS, CDR2 YFSETQ. CDR3 size: 14 residues. Deletions cut 1 base from V and 4 bases from J, with 11 bases between. CDR3 DNA: TGCGCCAGCAGCTTGTCGGGAGTGGTAGAGACCCAGTACTTC. Its translation: CASSLSGVVETQYF.

The chain links TRBV12-3 or TRBV12-4 to TRBJ2-7, with a tentative D call TRBD1 (5 bases). Trimming cost V 5 bases and J 2 bases, with 10 bases left between them. The CDR3 extends over 13 amino acids. This CDR3 is CASSLGHTYEQYF. CDR3 nucleotides: TGTGCCAGCAGTCTAGGACACACCTACGAGCAGTACTTC.

V and J are TRBV7-3 and TRBJ2-1; 7 positions match TRBD2. Germline lookup yields CDR1 SGHTA and CDR2 FQGTGA. V shed 2 bases, J shed 9 bases, and the junction held 10 bases outside the gene matches. This CDR3 has 15 residues. The CDR3 nucleotides are TGTGCCAGCAGCTTAGGTCTAGCGGCAAGTCTTGAGCAGTTCTTC. Translated, it gives CASSLGLAASLEQFF.

The chain uses TRBV20-1 and TRBJ2-2; 10 bases agree with TRBD1. Germline lookup yields CDR1 DFQATT and CDR2 SNEGSKA (reference sequence). The CDR3 spans 16 residues. V dropped 1 base and J dropped 6; count of bases not matched to a gene: 8. The CDR3 loop reads CSARVPGTGDPGELFF. The CDR3 DNA sequence: TGCAGTGCTAGAGTACCCGGGACAGGGGATCCCGGGGAGCTGTTTTTT.